The rows below give T cell receptor beta chains drawn from one sample of a study of blood T cell repertoires in COVID-19. Method: immunoSEQ multiplex PCR; TCRdb's copy keeps in-frame clones and lacks some. The repertoire has about 270,000 clones, roughly 90% of them found once; the top ten carry roughly 12%. Sequenced material: peripheral blood. The receptor source for this set is a woman aged 30 to 39 with COVID-19, enrolled during active disease. Both conserved end residues are part of each CDR3. Fields, in order: V gene, J gene, clone size, D gene, CDR3 protein, CDR3 DNA. A D gene is named only where the DNA matches it firmly. The size field is filled for only some rows; it gives once, few, many or a size class.

TRBV10-1,TRBJ2-1,-,-,CASSDLLQAEQFF,TGCGCCAGCAGTGACCTTCTCCAGGCTGAGCAGTTCTTC
TRBV4-2,TRBJ2-3,-,-,CASSQVIDGDTQYF,TGTGCCAGCAGCCAAGTGATAGATGGAGATACGCAGTATTTT
TRBV19,TRBJ1-2,few,TRBD1,CASSLQGGYGYTF,TGTGCCAGTAGCCTACAGGGGGGATATGGCTACACCTTC
TRBV2,TRBJ1-4,-,-,CASSRVGKLFF,TGTGCCAGCTCCAGGGTGGGAAAACTGTTTTTT
TRBV30,TRBJ2-7,once,-,CAWSVQQGPYEQYF,TGTGCCTGGAGTGTACAGCAGGGCCCCTACGAGCAGTACTTC
TRBV7-6,TRBJ2-3,-,-,CASSSIGASTDTQYF,TGTGCCAGCAGCTCTATAGGGGCGAGCACAGATACGCAGTATTTT
TRBV19,TRBJ1-6,-,-,CASNPRGRIDSPLHF,TGTGCCAGTAACCCGCGGGGCAGGATTGATTCACCCCTCCACTTT
TRBV15,TRBJ2-5,-,TRBD2,CATSRDLTSREAQYF,TGTGCCACCAGCAGAGATTTGACTAGCCGGGAGGCCCAGTACTTC
TRBV18,TRBJ2-3,-,TRBD1,CASSPRTGVDTQYF,TGTGCCAGCTCACCGAGGACAGGGGTGGATACGCAGTATTTT
TRBV7-8,TRBJ1-5,-,-,CASSLARVAIEPQHF,TGTGCCAGCAGCTTAGCGCGGGTAGCAATCGAACCCCAGCATTTT
TRBV5-1,TRBJ2-5,once,TRBD1,CASSLTGTGNAETQYF,TGCGCCAGCAGCTTAACCGGGACAGGGAATGCGGAGACCCAGTACTTC
TRBV2,TRBJ1-2,-,-,CASSYTVDYGYTF,TGTGCCAGCAGTTACACAGTGGACTATGGCTACACCTTC
TRBV24-1,TRBJ2-1,-,-,CATSDLSGQTQPQHSSYNEQFF,TGTGCCACCAGTGATCTATCAGGGCAAACTCAACCACAACATAGCTCCTACAATGAGCAGTTCTTC
TRBV5-6,TRBJ2-7,-,TRBD2,CASSSLVTSGNYEQYF,TGTGCCAGCAGCTCGCTGGTGACTAGCGGTAACTACGAGCAGTACTTC
TRBV7-8,TRBJ1-5,few,-,CASSPGWNTRAGGNQPQHF,TGTGCCAGCAGTCCAGGGTGGAACACACGGGCTGGTGGAAATCAGCCCCAGCATTTT
TRBV16,TRBJ2-2,-,-,CASSQRGTGELFF,TGTGCCAGCAGCCAGCGGGGCACCGGGGAGCTGTTTTTT
TRBV6-6,TRBJ2-4,-,TRBD2,CASSGLAGGQNIQYF,TGTGCCAGCAGCGGACTAGCGGGGGGTCAAAACATTCAGTACTTC
TRBV10-3,TRBJ2-7,-,-,CAISAAGEQYF,TGTGCCATCAGCGCCGCGGGGGAGCAGTACTTC
TRBV11-2,TRBJ2-1,-,-,CASSPRGATYNEQFF,TGTGCCAGCAGCCCCCGGGGGGCCACCTACAATGAGCAGTTCTTC
TRBV5-1,TRBJ1-2,-,-,CASSPRGGGRGYTF,TGCGCCAGCAGCCCCCGAGGTGGAGGCAGAGGCTACACCTTC
TRBV11-2,TRBJ2-7,-,TRBD1,CASSSIQGASYEQYF,TGTGCCAGCAGCTCGATCCAGGGGGCCTCCTACGAGCAGTACTTC
TRBV28,TRBJ1-6,-,TRBD1,CASVGTGGGDSPLHF,TGTGCCAGCGTCGGTACCGGAGGGGGCGATTCACCCCTCCACTTT
TRBV13,TRBJ1-2,-,TRBD1,CASSLMGTGGGYTF,TGTGCCAGCAGCTTAATGGGGACAGGGGGCGGCTACACCTTC
TRBV4-1,TRBJ2-3,-,-,CASSQATGTSTDTQYF,TGCGCCAGCAGCCAAGCCACCGGGACTAGCACAGATACGCAGTATTTT
TRBV3-1/TRBV3-2,TRBJ1-3,-,-,CASSRRRQGLGNTIYF,TGTGCCAGCAGCCGACGGCGGCAGGGGCTGGGAAACACCATATATTTT
TRBV18,TRBJ1-2,-,TRBD1,CASSPDRGRGGYTF,TGTGCCAGCTCACCAGACAGGGGCCGAGGAGGCTACACCTTC
TRBV29-1,TRBJ1-1,-,-,CSADRLNTEAFF,TGCAGCGCCGACAGATTAAACACTGAAGCTTTCTTT
TRBV29-1,TRBJ2-1,once,-,CSVRLKGEQFF,TGCAGCGTGAGACTCAAGGGGGAGCAGTTCTTC
TRBV5-1,TRBJ1-2,-,-,CASSLSFTGPGNGYTF,TGCGCCAGCAGCTTATCGTTCACAGGGCCTGGAAATGGCTACACCTTC
TRBV6-2/TRBV6-3,TRBJ1-5,-,-,CASSYSLTNQPQHF,TGTGCCAGCAGTTACTCATTGACAAATCAGCCCCAGCATTTT
TRBV24-1,TRBJ1-5,-,TRBD1,CATSDFNPGDSYSNQPQHF,TGTGCCACCAGTGATTTCAACCCCGGGGACAGCTATAGCAATCAGCCCCAGCATTTT